Reported below is one TCR beta chain. These data come from a study of OX40 agonist ivuxolimab in advanced cancers. Study in general: Patients received ivuxolimab, an intravenous treatment, every 2 weeks at 0.01 to 10 mg/kg. The dose-escalation group included hepatocellular carcinoma, melanoma, renal cell carcinoma and head and neck cancer.

V lost 1 base, J lost 0 bases, and 11 bases lay in between. This CDR3 contains 15 residues. CDR1 is SQVTM and CDR2 is ANQGSEA in the germline V gene. Sequencing was performed with immunoSEQ multiplex PCR; in TCRdb, only in-frame clones are kept and a portion is missing. The data hold approximately 89,000 clones, with around nine tenths observed a single time. The sample was CD4+ or CD8+ T cells sorted from blood, taken in a trial of the OX40 agonist ivuxolimab. The receptor was isolated from an adult with an advanced solid tumor such as melanoma, head and neck, liver or kidney cancer. The chain is built from TRBV29-1 and TRBJ2-3, with D perhaps given as TRBD1 or TRBD2 (5 bases each). CDR3 sequence: CSVEGEGQSTDTQYF. CDR3 nucleotides: TGCAGCGTTGAAGGAGAGGGGCAGAGCACAGATACGCAGTATTTT.